The 8 T cell receptor beta chains below all came from one sample that was sequenced in a study of T cells in Graves' hyperthyroidism and ophthalmopathy. What was amplified from RNA transcripts were TCR beta CDR3 regions. The primer set for the first-round RT-PCR of the TCR CDR3 was HTBI. TCRdb re-derived calls from the multiplex PCR reads in MiXCR, one entry per CDR3 protein. Altogether over 500,000 distinct CDR3 sequences are present, 46% being singletons, with the ten largest covering 44%. What was sequenced was peripheral blood or thyroid tissue (not recorded which). The receptors originated from an adult woman with Graves' disease, either hyperthyroidism or ophthalmopathy (not recorded which).

Turning to this clonotype: Since a much larger clone is just one base distant, this may be a read error. The rearrangement links TRBV2 to TRBJ2-7, with 10 bases matching TRBD1. Germline CDR1 reads SNHLY; CDR2 reads FYNNEI. V lost 4 bases, J lost 3 bases, and 3 bases stayed unmatched. This CDR3 is built from 14 residues. The CDR3 here is CASSADRGNYEQYF. DNA for the CDR3: TGTGCCAGCAGTGCGGACAGGGGGAACTACGAGCAGTACTTC.

This clonotype showed up just a few times. The chain combines TRBV10-3 with TRBJ1-3, with 9 bases lining up with TRBD1. Germline V lookup: CDR1 ENHRY, CDR2 SYGVKD. V was clipped by 5 bases and J by 4 bases; unmatched bases: 6. This CDR3 comprises 15 residues. The CDR3 DNA is TGTGCCATCAGTAACAACAGGGGGCGAGGAAACACCATATATTTT. Protein product: CAISNNRGRGNTIYF.

This clonotype came up once. The chain joins TRBV2 to TRBJ2-2; the D is unclear. The CDR3 has 12 residues. CDR1 is SNHLY, CDR2 FYNNEI, per germline. V was shortened by 6 bases and J by 7 bases, with 9 bases between the two germline ends. The CDR3, as DNA: TGTGCCAGCAGGAAGGGTATCGGGGAGCTGTTTTTT. It codes for CASRKGIGELFF.

This clonotype was detected ten times or more. The chain is built from TRBV6-2 or TRBV6-3 and TRBJ2-7, with 8 bases fitting TRBD2. The J segment lost 7 bases and the V segment lost 5 bases, leaving 7 bases of the junction unmatched. This CDR3 comprises 13 residues. Germline V gene sequence: CDR1 MNHEY, CDR2 SVGEGT. CDR3 bases: TGTGCCAGCAGTCGAGCGGGAGCGGATGAGCAGTACTTC. It yields the protein CASSRAGADEQYF.

As concerns this clonotype: Given a much more abundant clone one base away, this may be a read error. As the CDR3 is not closed by the conserved phenylalanine or tryptophan, this likely results from a read error. The chain combines TRBV29-1 with TRBJ2-7; 11 bases are shared with TRBD1. Looked up from germline, CDR1 is SQVTM and CDR2 is ANQGSEA. The CDR3 loop spans 14 amino acids. J was trimmed by 4 bases and V by 4 bases; bases with no gene match: 6. CDR3 protein: CSVASGQGGYEQYL. The CDR3 nucleotides are TGCAGCGTTGCCTCGGGACAGGGGGGGTACGAGCAGTACCTC.

This clonotype showed up many times. This chain links TRBV20-1 with TRBJ2-7, with 8 bases matching TRBD2. The V segment lost 7 bases and the J segment 3 bases; nucleotides outside the gene matches: 8. CDR3 length: 13 residues. The V gene's germline CDR1 is DFQATT and CDR2 SNEGSKA (reference sequence). The CDR3 here is CSGRGGYGYEQYF. The DNA of the CDR3 is TGCAGTGGCCGGGGGGGCTACGGCTACGAGCAGTACTTC.

This clonotype came up many times. The J gene is TRBJ2-3, the V gene TRBV29-1, with TRBD2 identical over 8 bases. This CDR3 spans 15 amino acids. Germline V gives CDR1 SQVTM, CDR2 ANQGSEA. The V segment lost 7 bases and the J segment 1 base; nucleotides outside the gene matches: 10. The CDR3 DNA follows: TGCAGCGGCGGAGTCGCGGGAGGAGGCACAGATACGCAGTATTTT. Translated: CSGGVAGGGTDTQYF.

The chain uses TRBV10-3 and TRBJ2-7, with a possible D match to TRBD2 (5 bases). The CDR3 runs 14 residues. The V gene lost 5 bases and the J gene lost 2 bases, with 13 bases spanning the gap. Germline V lookup: CDR1 ENHRY, CDR2 SYGVKD. The CDR3 sequence: CAISKGLQTYEQYF. The CDR3 DNA sequence: TGTGCCATCAGTAAAGGACTGCAAACCTACGAGCAGTACTTC.